Shown below are 5 T cell receptor beta chains from a single sample sequenced in a study of graft-versus-host responses after intestinal transplantation (TCRdb year 2021). Library construction relied on the immunoSEQ multiplex PCR assay. What TCRdb holds here is the immuneACCESS table cut down to in-frame rearrangements. Part of the clones is not present; checked against another copy, under half of the missing clones reflect an unresolved V gene, and the others are unexplained. A total of 100,000 to 120,000 clones appear in this sample, just over 90% of them only once. 0.4% to 0.55% of the sample lies in the top ten. The time point label corresponds to: cells obtained before transplantation from donor or recipient. These receptors have no identified antigens. Sequencing was performed on unstimulated CD8+ T cells sorted from spleen or lymph node cells, taken before intestinal transplant. These receptors all stem from a human donor who received an intestinal transplant.

The gene calls are TRBV29-1 and TRBJ1-2; D remains ambiguous. There are 11 residues in the CDR3. Trimming removed 4 bases at V and 2 bases at J, with 5 bases between. Germline V gives CDR1 SQVTM, CDR2 ANQGSEA. The DNA for the CDR3 is TGCAGCGTTGGCGGGAACTATGGCTACACCTTC. Translating gives CSVGGNYGYTF. Full variable domain (missing parts from reference TRBV29-1 and TRBJ1-2): SAVISQKPSRDICQRGTSLTIQCQVDSQVTMMFWYRQQPGQSLTLIATANQGSEATYESGFVIDKFPISRPNLTFSTLTVSNMSPEDSSIYLCSVGGNYGYTFGSGTRLTVV.

The CDR3 DNA sequence: TGTGCCAGCAGTCCCGACGGCGGGTCTGGGGCCAACGTCCTGACTTTC. Translating gives CASSPDGGSGANVLTF. V gene TRBV28 combines with J gene TRBJ2-6; maybe TRBD2 (5 bases). V was cut by 5 bases and J by 1 base, with 12 bases left in between. The CDR3 has 16 amino acids. CDR1 and CDR2 from the germline V gene are MDHEN and SYDVKM.

Concerning this clone: One end of the junction is discordant with germline, which a read error may explain. The chain uses TRBV27 and TRBJ1-1; a possible D gene is TRBD1 (5 bases). The CDR3 is 16 residues long. Germline V gene lookup returns CDR1 MNHEY and CDR2 SMNVEV (reference sequence). CDR3 DNA: TGTGCCAACAGTCTTGTGGCGGGGGTTATGAACACTGAAGCTTTCTTT. Translated, it gives CANSLVAGVMNTEAFF.

The rearrangement links TRBV7-9 to TRBJ2-7, with 7 bases that match TRBD1. Germline CDR1 SEHNR, CDR2 FQNEAQ (reference sequence). The CDR3 is 15 amino acids. After removal of 5 bases from V and 6 bases from J, the junction contained 13 bases not matched to a gene. The CDR3 reads CASSHPVDRVAEQYF. In DNA form, the CDR3 reads TGTGCCAGCAGCCACCCGGTAGACAGGGTGGCCGAGCAGTACTTC.

The rearrangement uses TRBV6-4 and TRBJ2-1, with TRBD2 matching 7 bases. This CDR3 region has 16 residues. Germline-derived CDR1 and CDR2 are MRHNA and SNTAGT. The V gene end was trimmed by 2 bases and the J gene end by 6 bases; junction bases not matched to a gene: 10. Written as DNA, the CDR3 is TGTGCCAGCAGTGACCGGGGGTGGGAGGGCCTCAATGAGCAGTTCTTC. Translating it yields CASSDRGWEGLNEQFF.